The entry below gives a single TCR beta chain sequence along with its context. Its target is unknown. One end of the junction does not line up with germline, which may come from a read error. The data were obtained in a study of tumor-infiltrating lymphocytes in primary liver carcinoma. Researchers generated TCR beta cDNA from about 0.5 ug of total RNA, relying on a constant-region primer. For TCR beta, libraries were produced by three nested multiplex PCR rounds using slightly modified ARM-PCR. Both of the initial two PCR rounds ran for 10 cycles and employed TRBV1-TRBV30 forward primers alongside a C-beta reverse primer. MiXCR, applied by TCRdb to the multiplex PCR reads, yields one record per CDR3 protein. The sample records about 120,000 distinct CDR3 sequences, around 70% being singletons. Whole-study findings and limits: The overlap of tumor-adjacent and tumor-blood pairs was smaller than that of tumor region pairs.

The study co-extracted DNA and RNA from about 19-30 mg of unsorted bulk tissue. Donors underwent surgery for histopathologically diagnosed primary liver carcinoma. Germline CDR1 is MDHEN and CDR2 is SYDVKM. The CDR3 length is 15 residues. The source material was tumor-adjacent normal liver tissue. The clonotype originates from a woman aged 60-75 years with primary liver carcinoma and hepatitis B virus infection. J is TRBJ2-7 and V is TRBV28; a possible D gene is TRBD1 (6 bases). This chain's CDR3 is CASSFWTDDSFEQYF. The DNA for the CDR3 is TGTGCCAGCAGTTTTTGGACAGATGACTCCTTCGAGCAGTACTTC.